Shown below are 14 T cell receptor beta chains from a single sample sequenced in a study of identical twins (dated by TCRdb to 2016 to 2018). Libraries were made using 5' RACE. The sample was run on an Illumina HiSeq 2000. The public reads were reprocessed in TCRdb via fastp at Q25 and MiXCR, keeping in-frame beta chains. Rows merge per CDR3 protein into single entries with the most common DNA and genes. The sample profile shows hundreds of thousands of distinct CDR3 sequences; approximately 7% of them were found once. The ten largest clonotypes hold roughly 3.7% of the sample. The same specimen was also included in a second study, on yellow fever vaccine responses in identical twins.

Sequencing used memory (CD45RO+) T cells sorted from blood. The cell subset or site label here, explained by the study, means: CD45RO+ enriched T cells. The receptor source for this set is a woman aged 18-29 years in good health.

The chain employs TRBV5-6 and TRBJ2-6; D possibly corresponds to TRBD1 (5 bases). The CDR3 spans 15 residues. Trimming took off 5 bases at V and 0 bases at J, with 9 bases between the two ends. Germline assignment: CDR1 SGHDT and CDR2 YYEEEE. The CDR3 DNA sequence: TGTGCCAGCAGGAGACAGAACTCTGGGGCCAACGTCCTGACTTTC. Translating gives CASRRQNSGANVLTF.

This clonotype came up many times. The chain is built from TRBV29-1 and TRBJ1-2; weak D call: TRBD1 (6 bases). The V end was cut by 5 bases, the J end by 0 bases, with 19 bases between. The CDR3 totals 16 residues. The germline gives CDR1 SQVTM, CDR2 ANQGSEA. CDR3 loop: CSVPRGTGWANYGYTF. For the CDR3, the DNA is TGCAGCGTTCCGAGGGGGACCGGTTGGGCTAACTATGGCTACACCTTC.

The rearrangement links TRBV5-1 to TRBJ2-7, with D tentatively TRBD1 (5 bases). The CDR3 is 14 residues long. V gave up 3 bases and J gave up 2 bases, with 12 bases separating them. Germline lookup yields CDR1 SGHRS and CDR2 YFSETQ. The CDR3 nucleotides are TGCGCCAGCAGCTCTACAGGAACTACCTACGAGCAGTACTTC. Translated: CASSSTGTTYEQYF.

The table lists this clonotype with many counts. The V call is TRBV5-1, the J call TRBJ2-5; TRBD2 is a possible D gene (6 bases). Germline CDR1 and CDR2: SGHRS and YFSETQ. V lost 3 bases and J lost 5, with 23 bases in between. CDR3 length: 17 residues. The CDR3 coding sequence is TGCGCCAGCAGCTCGTCGAACACCCCGGGAGTATCGGAGACCCAGTACTTC. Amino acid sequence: CASSSSNTPGVSETQYF.

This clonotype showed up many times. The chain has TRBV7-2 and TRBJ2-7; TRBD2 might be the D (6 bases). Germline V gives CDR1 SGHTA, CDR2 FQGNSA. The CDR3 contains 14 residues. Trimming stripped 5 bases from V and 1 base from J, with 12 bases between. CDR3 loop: CASSPRDSSYEQYV. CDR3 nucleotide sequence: TGTGCCAGCAGCCCTCGGGACTCATCCTACGAGCAGTACGTC.

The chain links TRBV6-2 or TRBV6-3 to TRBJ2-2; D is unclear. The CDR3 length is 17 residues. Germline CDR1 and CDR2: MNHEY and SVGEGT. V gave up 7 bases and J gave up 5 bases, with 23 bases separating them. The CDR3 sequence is CASTPDGVYWGTGELFF. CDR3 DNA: TGTGCCAGCACCCCGGACGGAGTGTACTGGGGAACCGGGGAGCTGTTTTTT.

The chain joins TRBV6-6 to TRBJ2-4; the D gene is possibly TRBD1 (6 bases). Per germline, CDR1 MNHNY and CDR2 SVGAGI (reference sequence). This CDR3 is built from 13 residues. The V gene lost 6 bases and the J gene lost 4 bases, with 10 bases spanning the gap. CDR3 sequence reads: CASRQDSKNIQYF. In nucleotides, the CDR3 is TGTGCCAGCAGACAGGACAGTAAAAACATTCAGTACTTC.

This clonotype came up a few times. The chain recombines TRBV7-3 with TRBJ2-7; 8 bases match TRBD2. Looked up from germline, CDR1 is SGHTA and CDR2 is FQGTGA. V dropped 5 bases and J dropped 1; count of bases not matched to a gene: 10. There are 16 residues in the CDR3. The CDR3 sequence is CASSQDPGTRSYEQYF. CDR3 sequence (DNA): TGTGCCAGCAGCCAAGACCCCGGGACTAGGTCCTACGAGCAGTACTTC.

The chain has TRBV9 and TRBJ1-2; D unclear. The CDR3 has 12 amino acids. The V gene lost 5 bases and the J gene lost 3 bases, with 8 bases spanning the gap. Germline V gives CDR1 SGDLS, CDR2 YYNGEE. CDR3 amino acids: CASSGRDYGYTF. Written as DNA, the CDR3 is TGTGCCAGCAGTGGAAGGGACTATGGCTACACCTTC.

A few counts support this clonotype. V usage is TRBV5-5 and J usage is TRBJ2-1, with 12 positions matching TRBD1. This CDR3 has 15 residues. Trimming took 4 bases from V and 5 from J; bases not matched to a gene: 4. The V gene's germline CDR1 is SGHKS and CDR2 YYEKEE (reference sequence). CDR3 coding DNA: TGTGCCAGCAGCACGGGACAGGGGGCTGACAATGAGCAGTTCTTC. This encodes CASSTGQGADNEQFF. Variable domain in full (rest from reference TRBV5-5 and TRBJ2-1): DAGVTQSPTHLIKTRGQQVTLRCSPISGHKSVSWYQQVLGQGPQFIFQYYEKEERGRGNFPDRFSARQFPNYSSELNVNALLLGDSALYLCASSTGQGADNEQFFGPGTRLTVL.

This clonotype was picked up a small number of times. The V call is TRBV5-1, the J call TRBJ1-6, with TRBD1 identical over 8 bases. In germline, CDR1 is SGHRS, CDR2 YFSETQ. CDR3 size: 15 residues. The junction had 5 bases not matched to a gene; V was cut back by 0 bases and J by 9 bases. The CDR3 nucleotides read TGCGCCAGCAGCTTGGGAGGCAGGGGGCTTTCACCCCTCCACTTT. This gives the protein CASSLGGRGLSPLHF.

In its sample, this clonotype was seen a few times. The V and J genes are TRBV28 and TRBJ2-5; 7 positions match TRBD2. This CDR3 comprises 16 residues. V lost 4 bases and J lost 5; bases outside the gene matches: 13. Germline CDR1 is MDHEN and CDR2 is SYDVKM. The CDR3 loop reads CASSYDKMGGRETQYF. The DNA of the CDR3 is TGTGCCAGCAGTTACGACAAAATGGGGGGGAGGGAGACCCAGTACTTC.

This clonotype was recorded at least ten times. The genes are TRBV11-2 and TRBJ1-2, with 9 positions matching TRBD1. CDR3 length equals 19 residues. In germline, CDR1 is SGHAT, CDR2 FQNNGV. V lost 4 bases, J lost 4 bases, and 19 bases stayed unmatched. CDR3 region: CASSSNRPTSGQGLYGYTF. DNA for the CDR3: TGTGCCAGCAGCTCGAACCGCCCGACGTCGGGACAGGGACTCTATGGCTACACCTTC.

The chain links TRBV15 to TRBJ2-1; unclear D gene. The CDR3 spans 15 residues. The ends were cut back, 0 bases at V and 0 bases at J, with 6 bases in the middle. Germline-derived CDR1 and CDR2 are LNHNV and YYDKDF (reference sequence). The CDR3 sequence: CATSRERSSYNEQFF. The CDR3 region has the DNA TGTGCCACCAGCAGAGAAAGGAGCTCCTACAATGAGCAGTTCTTC. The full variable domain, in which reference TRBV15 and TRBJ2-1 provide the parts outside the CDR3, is DAMVIQNPRYQVTQFGKPVTLSCSQTLNHNVMYWYQQKSSQAPKLLFHYYDKDFNNEADTPDNFQSRRPNTSFCFLDIRSPGLGDTAMYLCATSRERSSYNEQFFGPGTRLTVL.